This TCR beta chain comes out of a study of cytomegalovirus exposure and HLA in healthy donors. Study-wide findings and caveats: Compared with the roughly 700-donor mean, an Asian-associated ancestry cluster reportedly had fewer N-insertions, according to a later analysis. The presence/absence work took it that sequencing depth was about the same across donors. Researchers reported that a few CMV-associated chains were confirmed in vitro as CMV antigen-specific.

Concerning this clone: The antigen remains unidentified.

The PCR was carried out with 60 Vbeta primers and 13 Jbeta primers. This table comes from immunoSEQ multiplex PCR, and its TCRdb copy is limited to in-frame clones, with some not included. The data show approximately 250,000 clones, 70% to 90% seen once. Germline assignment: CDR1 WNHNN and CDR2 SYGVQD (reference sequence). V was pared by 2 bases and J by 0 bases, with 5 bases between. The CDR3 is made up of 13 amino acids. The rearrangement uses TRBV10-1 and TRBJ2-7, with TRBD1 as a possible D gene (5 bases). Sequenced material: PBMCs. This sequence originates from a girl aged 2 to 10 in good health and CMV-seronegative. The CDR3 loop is CASSEDSSYEQYF. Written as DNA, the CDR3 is TGCGCCAGCAGTGAGGACAGCTCCTACGAGCAGTACTTC.